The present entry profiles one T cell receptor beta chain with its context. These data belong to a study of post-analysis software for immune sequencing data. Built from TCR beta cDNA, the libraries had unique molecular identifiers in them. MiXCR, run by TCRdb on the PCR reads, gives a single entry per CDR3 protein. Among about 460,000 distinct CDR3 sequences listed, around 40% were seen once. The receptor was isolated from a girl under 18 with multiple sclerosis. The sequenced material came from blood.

The CDR3, as DNA: TGTGCCAGCAGTTACTGGACAGAAGATTCACCCCTCCACTTT. Translated, it gives CASSYWTEDSPLHF. The gene calls are TRBV6-5 and TRBJ1-6; D is perhaps TRBD1 (6 bases). Germline loops: CDR1 MNHEY, CDR2 SVGAGI. V was cut by 1 base and J by 8 bases, with 9 bases left in between. This CDR3 is 14 amino acids long.